This TCR beta chain is from a study of blood T cell repertoires in COVID-19. About the research overall: Nucleic acid was either cDNA or gDNA, and it came from T cells, B-cell-depleted T cells, or PBMCs.

Study processing details: Nucleated cell number was recorded as an estimate derived from reference gene primer amplification. Only in-frame clones appear in the TCRdb table, and some are missing; sequencing was by immunoSEQ multiplex PCR. Clonal size and the V and J genes are those of that table, whereas D and trimming came from the DNA. Of 310,000 or so clones in the sample, over 80% were seen once. With 5 bases removed from V and 5 bases from J, the gap between germline ends came to 18 bases. CDR3 length: 15 residues. CDR1 is LNHDA, CDR2 SQIVND, per germline (reference sequence). Enrolment of Seattle patients took place during active infection, and they were followed longitudinally.

This sequence was found in a man aged 30 to 45 with COVID-19, enrolled during active disease. This chain connects TRBV19 to TRBJ1-1; a possible D gene is TRBD1 (6 bases). The sequenced material came from peripheral blood. The CDR3 bases are TGTGCCAGTAGTGTCCTAGGGGGATTCGGAACTGAAGCTTTCTTT. This encodes CASSVLGGFGTEAFF.